These T cell receptor beta chains were read from a single sample in a study of blood T cell repertoires in COVID-19. Data came from immunoSEQ multiplex PCR; TCRdb stores just in-frame clones and leaves some out. The sample has around 42,000 clones; 79% are singletons. Sequenced material: peripheral blood. All receptors derive from a woman older than 75 with acute or convalescent COVID-19. CDR3s include the opening cysteine and the closing phenylalanine or tryptophan. A D gene is named only where the DNA matches it firmly. The size field is filled for only some rows; it gives once, few, many or a size class.

>NA|15|TRBJ1-2|TRBD1|TRBV2
CASSEGTGAISGYTF
TGTGCCAGCAGTGAAGGGACAGGGGCAATAAGTGGCTACACCTTC
>NA|15|TRBJ2-7|NA|TRBV5-1
CASSFYSRENYEQYF
TGCGCCAGCAGCTTTTACAGTCGGGAGAACTACGAGCAGTACTTC
>NA|16|TRBJ2-5|TRBD1|TRBV29-1
CSAYVGTGGRGETQYF
TGCAGCGCTTATGTCGGGACAGGGGGCCGCGGGGAGACCCAGTACTTC
>NA|17|TRBJ2-2|TRBD2|TRBV7-2
CASSLVLLAGATGELFF
TGTGCCAGCAGCTTAGTCCTGCTAGCGGGAGCCACCGGGGAGCTGTTTTTT
>once|15|TRBJ2-5|NA|TRBV21-1
CAPSGREPPQETQYF
TGTGCCCCCTCGGGGCGGGAGCCCCCTCAAGAGACCCAGTACTTC
>NA|15|TRBJ2-2|TRBD2|TRBV6-5
CASSLAGGDTGELFF
TGTGCCAGCAGCTTAGCGGGAGGGGACACCGGGGAGCTGTTTTTT
>NA|11|TRBJ1-2|NA|TRBV28
CASSLGLGYTF
TGTGCCAGCAGTTTAGGGCTTGGCTACACCTTC
>NA|14|TRBJ1-2|NA|TRBV28
CASSLSAGFYGYTF
TGTGCCAGCAGTTTATCGGCAGGGTTCTATGGCTACACCTTC
>NA|17|TRBJ1-2|TRBD1|TRBV7-9
CASRSTTGTGGIYGYTF
TGTGCCAGCAGATCTACCACCGGGACAGGGGGCATCTATGGCTACACCTTC
>NA|13|TRBJ2-3|NA|TRBV20-1
CSASKTVTDTQYF
TGCAGTGCTAGTAAGACTGTCACAGATACGCAGTATTTT
>NA|11|TRBJ2-1|NA|TRBV10-3
CAISGGNGQFF
TGTGCCATCAGTGGCGGGAATGGGCAGTTCTTC
>NA|15|TRBJ2-5|TRBD1|TRBV20-1
CSASPRTGAGETQYF
TGCAGTGCTAGTCCCCGGACAGGGGCAGGGGAGACCCAGTACTTC
>NA|13|TRBJ2-5|NA|TRBV24-1
CATSNGGEETQYF
TGTGCCACCAGTAACGGAGGGGAAGAGACCCAGTACTTC
>NA|15|TRBJ2-1|TRBD2|TRBV18
CASSRTSGPPNEQFF
TGTGCCAGCTCACGGACTAGCGGGCCACCCAATGAGCAGTTCTTC
>NA|15|TRBJ2-5|TRBD2|TRBV9
CASSVVGTSKETQYF
TGTGCCAGCAGCGTAGTGGGGACTAGCAAAGAGACCCAGTACTTC
>NA|14|TRBJ1-5|NA|TRBV14
CASSQSNSNQPQHF
TGTGCCAGCAGCCAATCAAATAGCAATCAGCCCCAGCATTTT
>NA|14|TRBJ2-1|NA|TRBV7-9
CASSFRSQYNEQFF
TGTGCCAGCAGCTTCCGCTCACAGTACAATGAGCAGTTCTTC
>few|15|TRBJ1-2|NA|TRBV7-2
CASRGTLGSPYGYTF
TGTGCCAGCAGGGGGACTTTAGGCAGCCCCTATGGCTACACCTTC
>few|16|TRBJ2-3|TRBD2|TRBV7-2
CASSLDGTSGSGRQYF
TGTGCCAGCAGCTTAGATGGGACTAGCGGTTCTGGGAGGCAGTATTTT
>NA|15|TRBJ1-4|NA|TRBV7-6
CASSVRGGAGEKLFF
TGTGCCAGCAGCGTGCGTGGGGGGGCAGGGGAAAAACTGTTTTTT
>few|17|TRBJ2-1|NA|TRBV11-3
CASSLGLGRSRGNEQFF
TGTGCCAGCAGCTTAGGACTTGGGCGGTCCCGGGGAAATGAGCAGTTCTTC
>NA|14|TRBJ1-2|NA|TRBV5-4
CASSLSGVSYGYTF
TGTGCCAGCAGCTTGTCGGGGGTAAGCTATGGCTACACCTTC
>once|13|TRBJ2-5|NA|TRBV12-3/TRBV12-4
CASSRQRQETQYF
TGTGCCAGCAGTCGGCAGCGCCAAGAGACCCAGTACTTC
>NA|16|TRBJ2-5|NA|TRBV11-2
CASSLSRVRGQETQYF
TGTGCCAGCAGCTTATCTAGGGTCAGGGGACAAGAGACCCAGTACTTC
>NA|13|TRBJ2-3|NA|TRBV19
CASSWTVTDTQYF
TGTGCCAGTAGTTGGACAGTGACAGATACGCAGTATTTT
>NA|15|TRBJ2-3|TRBD2|TRBV11-2
CASRPSGRGTDTQYF
TGTGCCAGCAGACCGAGCGGGAGGGGCACAGATACGCAGTATTTT
>NA|14|TRBJ1-6|NA|TRBV2
CASGFAGNNSPLHF
TGTGCCAGCGGGTTTGCAGGGAATAATTCACCCCTCCACTTT
>NA|14|TRBJ2-7|NA|TRBV18
CASSPPSSSDEQYF
TGTGCCAGCTCACCGCCTAGCAGCTCCGACGAGCAGTACTTC
>NA|13|TRBJ2-1|NA|TRBV12-3/TRBV12-4
CASSLGQGGTQFF
TGTGCCAGCAGTTTAGGCCAGGGGGGTACCCAGTTCTTC
>NA|14|TRBJ2-7|TRBD1|TRBV30
CAWAWTGNSYEQYF
TGTGCCTGGGCTTGGACAGGGAACTCCTACGAGCAGTACTTC
>NA|13|TRBJ1-2|TRBD1|TRBV5-4
CASSQDRVNGYTF
TGTGCCAGCAGCCAAGACAGGGTGAACGGCTACACCTTC
>NA|12|TRBJ1-2|NA|TRBV6-6
CASSYSLYGYTF
TGTGCCAGCAGTTACTCCCTCTATGGCTACACCTTC
>NA|14|TRBJ1-1|NA|TRBV6-6
CASSDYREGLEAFF
TGTGCCAGCAGTGACTACAGGGAAGGTTTAGAAGCTTTCTTT
>NA|13|TRBJ2-7|NA|TRBV30
CAWSAAGRAEQYF
TGTGCCTGGAGTGCGGCGGGAAGGGCCGAGCAGTACTTC
>NA|14|TRBJ1-1|NA|TRBV28
CASLAPGVNTEAFF
TGTGCCAGCCTTGCCCCAGGCGTGAACACTGAAGCTTTCTTT
>once|13|TRBJ1-2|NA|TRBV5-1
CASSTGTSHGYTF
TGCGCCAGCAGCACCGGGACAAGCCATGGCTACACCTTC
>NA|16|TRBJ2-1|TRBD2|TRBV6-1
CASSVLLAGVYNEQFF
TGTGCCAGCAGTGTGCTACTAGCGGGAGTATACAATGAGCAGTTCTTC
>NA|15|TRBJ1-1|NA|TRBV18
CASSNLGTPGVESFF
TGTGCCAGCTCGAACCTCGGGACACCCGGGGTAGAGTCTTTCTTT
>NA|13|TRBJ2-1|TRBD2|TRBV2
CASILTSVNEQFF
TGTGCCAGCATTCTGACTAGCGTCAATGAGCAGTTCTTC
>NA|12|TRBJ1-4|NA|TRBV24-1
CATSDLIEKLFF
TGTGCCACCAGTGACCTAATTGAAAAACTGTTTTTT
>NA|15|TRBJ1-2|NA|TRBV19
CASSTRGGSNYGYTF
TGTGCCAGTAGTACCCGGGGGGGGTCCAACTATGGCTACACCTTC
>NA|16|TRBJ1-6|NA|TRBV4-1
CASSQDRVPYNSPLHF
TGCGCCAGCAGCCAAGACAGGGTCCCCTATAATTCACCCCTCCACTTT
>NA|13|TRBJ2-7|TRBD2|TRBV11-3
CASSLLAGAEQYF
TGTGCCAGCAGCTTATTGGCGGGAGCCGAGCAGTACTTC
>NA|16|TRBJ1-6|NA|TRBV3-1/TRBV3-2
CASSRQAGAQNSPLHF
TGTGCCAGCAGCCGACAGGCGGGGGCGCAGAATTCACCCCTCCACTTT
>few|13|TRBJ1-1|NA|TRBV7-8
CASSGEIDTEAFF
TGTGCCAGCAGTGGGGAGATCGACACTGAAGCTTTCTTT
>NA|13|TRBJ2-1|TRBD2|TRBV9
CASSEGGSYEQFF
TGTGCCAGCAGCGAAGGCGGGAGCTATGAGCAGTTCTTC
>NA|17|TRBJ2-1|TRBD2|TRBV25-1
CASSGSSGTTSYNEQFF
TGTGCCAGCAGTGGTTCTAGCGGGACGACCTCCTACAATGAGCAGTTCTTC
>NA|13|TRBJ1-5|NA|TRBV19
CASSGQWGGAQHF
TGTGCCAGTAGTGGGCAGTGGGGAGGGGCCCAGCATTTT
>NA|14|TRBJ1-1|NA|TRBV7-9
CASSPQGLNTEAFF
TGTGCCAGCAGCCCTCAGGGCCTGAACACTGAAGCTTTCTTT
>NA|14|TRBJ1-5|NA|TRBV5-1
CASSYGAPNQPQHF
TGCGCCAGCAGCTATGGGGCACCCAATCAGCCCCAGCATTTT
>NA|16|TRBJ2-6|TRBD1|TRBV7-8
CASRIQGFSGANVLTF
TGTGCCAGCAGGATACAGGGGTTCTCTGGGGCCAACGTCCTGACTTTC
>once|13|TRBJ2-1|TRBD2|TRBV29-1
CSGTGLSHNEQFF
TGCAGCGGAACGGGACTATCACACAATGAGCAGTTCTTC
>NA|13|TRBJ1-1|NA|TRBV18
CASSEVIRAEAFF
TGTGCCAGCTCCGAGGTTATTCGCGCTGAAGCTTTCTTT